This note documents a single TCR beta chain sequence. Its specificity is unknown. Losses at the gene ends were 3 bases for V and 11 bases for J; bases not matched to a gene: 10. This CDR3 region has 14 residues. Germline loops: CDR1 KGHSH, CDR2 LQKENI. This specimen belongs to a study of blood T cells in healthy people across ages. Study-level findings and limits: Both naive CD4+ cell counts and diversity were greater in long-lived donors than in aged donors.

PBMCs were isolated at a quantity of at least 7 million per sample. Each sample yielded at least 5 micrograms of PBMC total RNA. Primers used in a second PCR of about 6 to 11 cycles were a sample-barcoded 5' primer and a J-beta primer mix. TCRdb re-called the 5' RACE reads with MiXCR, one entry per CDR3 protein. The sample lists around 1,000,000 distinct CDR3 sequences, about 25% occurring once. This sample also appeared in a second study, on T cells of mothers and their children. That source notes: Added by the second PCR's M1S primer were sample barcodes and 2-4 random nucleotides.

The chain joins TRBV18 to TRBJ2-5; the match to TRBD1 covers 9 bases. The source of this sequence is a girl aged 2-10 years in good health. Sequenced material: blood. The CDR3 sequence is CASSPPSDRGGQYF. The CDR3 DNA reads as TGTGCCAGCTCACCCCCCTCGGACAGGGGAGGGCAGTACTTC.